The clone carrying this T cell receptor (beta chain) was detected only once. Antigen: not known. J was trimmed by 4 bases and V by 2 bases; bases with no gene match: 3. The CDR3 consists of 14 residues. Germline CDR1 reads PRHDT; CDR2 reads FYEKMQ (reference sequence). The data were obtained in a study of T and B cells in COVID-19 patients. Whole-study context: Blood was sampled from COVID-19 patients who were either actively infected or recovered.

TRB rearrangements were amplified by multiplex PCR with BIOMED2 TRB-A/B primers. TCRdb fed the multiplex PCR reads into MiXCR, producing one record per CDR3 protein. The table has more than 11,000 distinct CDR3 sequences, 28% seen once. Overall study findings and caveats: Patients with COVID-19 reportedly showed strongly skewed T cell receptor beta variable and joining gene usage.

Each TRB amplification used roughly 220-550 ng of genomic DNA from blood. Sample: blood. The TCR sequence derives from a human donor who had recovered from COVID-19. The V gene is TRBV13, the J gene TRBJ1-2, with 8 positions matching TRBD1. As DNA, the CDR3 is TGTGCCAGCAGCTTACCAGGGACAGGCTATGGCTACACCTTC. Amino acids: CASSLPGTGYGYTF.